This TCR beta chain emerged from a study of T-cell memory formation after mild COVID-19. Study background: Most TCR clusters belonged to a single donor. General study findings and limits: Memory cells collected pre-infection included some clones that later responded, suggesting cross-reactive memory joined. Mainly CM and EM harbored the contracting CD4+ clones; mainly EMRA harbored the CD8+ ones.

5'RACE primed at constant segments yielded TCR alpha and TCR beta cDNA libraries bearing sample barcodes and UMIs. TCRdb analysed the 5' RACE reads with MiXCR anew, one entry per CDR3 protein. The sample holds hundreds of thousands of distinct CDR3 sequences; 25% to 30% are singletons and the top ten take about 13%. Trimming left V 3 bases short and J 6 bases short, with 14 bases between. This CDR3 has 15 residues. A remark on this clonotype: Its antigen is as yet unknown.

Sequencing was carried out using PBMCs or a T cell subset sorted from them (not recorded which). This TCR came from an adult woman who had mild COVID-19 (a few samples of this study predate the infection). Cell type and time point are not known. J is TRBJ2-2 and V is TRBV12-3 or TRBV12-4; the D gene is possibly TRBD2 (6 bases). The CDR3 here is CASSLGGALAGELFF. CDR3 bases: TGTGCCAGCAGTTTGGGGGGAGCGTTGGCCGGGGAGCTGTTTTTT.